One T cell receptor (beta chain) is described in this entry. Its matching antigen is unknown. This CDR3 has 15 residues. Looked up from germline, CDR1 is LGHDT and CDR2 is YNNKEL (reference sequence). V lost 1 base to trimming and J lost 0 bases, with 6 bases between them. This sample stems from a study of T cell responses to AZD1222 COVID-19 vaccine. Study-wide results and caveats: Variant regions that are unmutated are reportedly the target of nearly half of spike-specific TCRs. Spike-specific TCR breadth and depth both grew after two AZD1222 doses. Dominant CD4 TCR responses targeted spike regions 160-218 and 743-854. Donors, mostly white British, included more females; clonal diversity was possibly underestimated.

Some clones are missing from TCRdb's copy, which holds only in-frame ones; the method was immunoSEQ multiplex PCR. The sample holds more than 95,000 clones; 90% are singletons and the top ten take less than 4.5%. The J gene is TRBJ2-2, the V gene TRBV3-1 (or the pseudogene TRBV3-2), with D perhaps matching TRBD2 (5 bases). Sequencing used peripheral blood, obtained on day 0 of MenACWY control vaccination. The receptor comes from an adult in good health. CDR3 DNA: TGTGCCAGCAGCCAAGGACTATCGAACACCGGGGAGCTGTTTTTT. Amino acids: CASSQGLSNTGELFF.